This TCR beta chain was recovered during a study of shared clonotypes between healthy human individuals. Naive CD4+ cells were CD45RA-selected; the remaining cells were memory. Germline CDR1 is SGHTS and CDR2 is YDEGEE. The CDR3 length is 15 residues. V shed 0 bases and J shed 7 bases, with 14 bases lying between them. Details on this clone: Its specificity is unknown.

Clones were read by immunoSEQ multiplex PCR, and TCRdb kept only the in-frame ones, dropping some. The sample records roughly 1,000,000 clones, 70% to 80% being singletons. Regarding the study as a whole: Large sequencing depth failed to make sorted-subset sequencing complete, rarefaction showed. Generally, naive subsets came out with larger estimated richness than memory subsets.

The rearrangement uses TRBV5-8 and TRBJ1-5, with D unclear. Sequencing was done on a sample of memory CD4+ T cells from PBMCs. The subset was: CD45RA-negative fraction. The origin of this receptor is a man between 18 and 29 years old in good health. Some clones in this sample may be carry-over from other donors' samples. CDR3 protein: CASSLEAGLSQPQHF. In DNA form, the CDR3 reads TGTGCCAGCAGCTTGGAGGCGGGCCTCAGCCAGCCCCAGCATTTT. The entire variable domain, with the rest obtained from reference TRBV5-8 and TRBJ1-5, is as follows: EAGVTQSPTHLIKTRGQQATLRCSPISGHTSVYWYQQALGLGLQFLLWYDEGEERNRGNFPPRFSGRQFPNYSSELNVNALELEDSALYLCASSLEAGLSQPQHFGDGTRLSIL.